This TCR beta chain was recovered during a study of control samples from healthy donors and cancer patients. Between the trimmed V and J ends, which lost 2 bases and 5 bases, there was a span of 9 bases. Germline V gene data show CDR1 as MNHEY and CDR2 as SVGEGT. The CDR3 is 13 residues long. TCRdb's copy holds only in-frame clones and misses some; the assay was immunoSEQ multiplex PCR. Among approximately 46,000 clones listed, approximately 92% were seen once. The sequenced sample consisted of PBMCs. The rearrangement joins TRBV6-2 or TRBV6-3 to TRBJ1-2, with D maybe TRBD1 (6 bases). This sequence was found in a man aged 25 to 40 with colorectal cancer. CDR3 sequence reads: CASSYRQEYGYTF. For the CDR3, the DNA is TGTGCCAGCAGTTACAGACAGGAGTATGGCTACACCTTC.